Listed here are 20 T cell receptor beta chains from one sample, sequenced in a study of T cells after yellow fever vaccination. Each CDR3 protein is one row after TCRdb ran MiXCR on the 5' RACE reads. The data show some 300,000 distinct CDR3 sequences, 8.1% seen once. The source was PBMCs, collected about 49 days after the first yellow fever vaccination. All receptors derive from a man younger than 35 who received the YFV17D yellow fever vaccine.

This rearrangement joins TRBV2 to TRBJ2-5; 7 bases line up with TRBD1. The ends lost 5 bases at V and 5 bases at J; junction bases unmatched: 5. Germline CDR1 reads SNHLY; CDR2 reads FYNNEI. The CDR3 is 13 amino acids. CDR3 nucleotide sequence: TGTGCCAGCAGTATCGACAGGGTGGAGACCCAGTACTTC. Its translation is CASSIDRVETQYF.

This clonotype is a singleton in its sample. The V gene is TRBV20-1, the J gene TRBJ1-4; D is unclear. The CDR3 loop spans 13 amino acids. CDR1 is DFQATT and CDR2 is SNEGSKA in the germline V gene (reference sequence). The V and J ends lost 1 base and 7 bases respectively, with 10 bases between them. The CDR3 loop is CSARGAVGEKLFF. Written as DNA, the CDR3 is TGCAGTGCTAGAGGGGCCGTCGGTGAAAAACTGTTTTTT.

This clonotype has a handful of counts. The chain employs TRBV6-1 and TRBJ2-1; D assignment may be TRBD1 or TRBD2 (5 bases each). CDR1 is MNHNS and CDR2 is SASEGT in the germline V gene. Trimming took 5 bases from V and 0 from J, leaving 14 bases between them. This CDR3 spans 16 amino acids. CDR3 DNA sequence: TGTGCCAGCAGTAGCTTTAAGGGGAGCTCCTACAATGAGCAGTTCTTC. Its protein is CASSSFKGSSYNEQFF.

This clonotype was seen at least ten times. The chain is built from TRBV7-9 and TRBJ2-5; D possibly corresponds to TRBD1 (6 bases). From germline, CDR1 is SEHNR and CDR2 FQNEAQ (reference sequence). The CDR3 totals 14 residues. Trimming stripped 1 base from V and 2 bases from J, with 8 bases between. The CDR3 spells CASSLGQVQETQYF. The CDR3 DNA reads as TGTGCCAGCAGCTTAGGACAGGTTCAAGAGACCCAGTACTTC.

This clonotype turned up a few times. The gene calls are TRBV12-3 or TRBV12-4 and TRBJ1-5; D is unclear. V lost 3 bases and J lost 9, with 12 bases in between. The length of the CDR3 is 13 residues. The CDR3 here is CASSFLRLAPQHF. DNA of the CDR3: TGTGCCAGCAGTTTTCTGCGGCTTGCGCCCCAGCATTTT.

This clonotype was seen many times. The V call is TRBV2, the J call TRBJ2-2; possible D gene TRBD1, 5 bases. V lost 3 bases and J 7 bases, leaving 21 bases between the germline ends. Germline CDR1 and CDR2: SNHLY and FYNNEI. This CDR3 spans 17 amino acids. The CDR3 DNA follows: TGTGCCAGCAGTGAGATGACAGCCTCGGTAGGAAACGGGGAGCTGTTTTTT. As protein: CASSEMTASVGNGELFF.

The chain's CDR3 is CASSQDLGEARNTIYF. The DNA of the CDR3 is TGCGCCAGCAGCCAAGATTTGGGGGAAGCTAGAAACACCATATATTTT. The chain combines TRBV4-3 with TRBJ1-3, with D perhaps matching TRBD1 (5 bases). CDR1 is LGHNA, CDR2 YSLEER, per germline. The length of the CDR3 is 16 residues. The V and J ends lost 0 bases and 5 bases respectively, with 14 bases between them.

This clonotype was seen a few times. This chain uses TRBV28 with TRBJ2-5; the D gene is possibly TRBD2 (6 bases). The CDR3 is 12 amino acids. V was shortened by 10 bases and J by 4 bases, with 13 bases between the two germline ends. Germline CDR1 is MDHEN and CDR2 is SYDVKM. The CDR3 here is CAIQFGGETQYF. The CDR3 region has the DNA TGTGCCATCCAGTTCGGGGGAGAGACCCAGTACTTC.

This chain uses TRBV3-1 with TRBJ1-3, with D hard to call. V dropped 0 bases and J dropped 4 bases, with 10 bases sitting between them. There are 15 residues in the CDR3. CDR1 is LGHDT, CDR2 YNNKEL, per germline (reference sequence). The DNA of the CDR3 is TGTGCCAGCAGCCAAGATACTACAGTAGGAAACACCATATATTTT. Translation: CASSQDTTVGNTIYF.

This clonotype was picked up many times. The J gene is TRBJ2-3, the V gene TRBV5-1; D is unresolved. The CDR3 has 14 amino acids. The germline gives CDR1 SGHRS, CDR2 YFSETQ. V was trimmed by 4 bases and J by 2 bases, leaving 11 bases between them. The CDR3 loop is CASSLVETTDTQYF. CDR3 sequence (DNA): TGCGCCAGCAGCCTTGTCGAAACCACAGATACGCAGTATTTT.

This clonotype was counted between two and nine times. V and J are TRBV4-1 and TRBJ1-2, with TRBD1 matching over 9 bases. Looked up from germline, CDR1 is MGHRA and CDR2 is YSYEKL. J gave up 8 bases and V 1 base, and 8 bases lay outside the gene matches. This CDR3 comprises 15 residues. In DNA, the CDR3 is TGCGCCAGCAGCCAAGCGGCCGGGACAGGGCCCGGCTACACCTTC. This gives the protein CASSQAAGTGPGYTF.

This clonotype turned up a few times. The V and J genes are TRBV7-9 and TRBJ1-5, with a tentative D call TRBD1 (5 bases). Trimming left V 9 bases short and J 4 bases short, with 10 bases between. CDR3 length equals 12 residues. Germline lookup yields CDR1 SEHNR and CDR2 FQNEAQ (reference sequence). The CDR3 sequence: CASQGGNQPQHF. CDR3 nucleotides: TGTGCCAGTCAGGGAGGGAATCAGCCCCAGCATTTT.

The rearrangement links TRBV19 to TRBJ1-6; 7 bases map to TRBD1. V trimming: 8 bases; J trimming: 8 bases; junction bases outside the gene matches: 12. Germline lookup yields CDR1 LNHDA and CDR2 SQIVND (reference sequence). This CDR3 region has 15 residues. This CDR3 reads CASRPTGLIDSPLHF. The CDR3 DNA sequence: TGTGCCAGTCGCCCGACAGGGTTGATTGATTCACCCCTCCACTTT.

This rearrangement joins TRBV7-2 to TRBJ2-1, with TRBD2 matching 7 bases. CDR3 length: 16 amino acids. With 4 bases clipped from V and 6 bases from J, the junction kept 12 bases outside the gene matches. Germline V CDR1 and CDR2: SGHTA, FQGNSA. This CDR3 reads CASSWDGTTASNEQFF. CDR3 nucleotides: TGTGCCAGCAGCTGGGACGGGACTACTGCTTCCAATGAGCAGTTCTTC.

The CDR3 DNA reads TGTGCCAGCAGTTCCCGATATATCACAGGGGGCACTGGAAACACCATATATTTT. Residues: CASSSRYITGGTGNTIYF. V usage is TRBV28 and J usage is TRBJ1-3, with 9 bases aligning to TRBD1. Germline CDR1 reads MDHEN; CDR2 reads SYDVKM. The CDR3 is made up of 18 amino acids. Trimming cost V 4 bases and J 2 bases; bases outside gene matches: 12.

This clonotype came up a few times. The CDR3 nucleotides read TGTGCCAGCAGCCTTGGACTAGCGGGGGAGAATACGCAGTATTTT. Its translation: CASSLGLAGENTQYF. The chain links TRBV3-1 to TRBJ2-3; 13 bases align to TRBD2. Germline V gives CDR1 LGHDT, CDR2 YNNKEL (reference sequence). With V trimmed by 4 bases and J by 7 bases, 5 bases remained unmatched. The CDR3 spans 15 residues.

This clonotype was counted ten times or more. The junction departs from germline at one end; a sequencing error may be responsible. The J gene is TRBJ1-5, the V gene TRBV12-3 or TRBV12-4, with unresolved D. The CDR3 sequence is 12 residues long. The CDR3 protein is CDSLPLGQPQHF. CDR3 nucleotide sequence: TGTGACAGCCTCCCGTTGGGGCAGCCCCAGCATTTT.

The V and J genes are TRBV4-3 and TRBJ2-1, with D uncertain. Germline V gives CDR1 LGHNA, CDR2 YSLEER. V lost 0 bases and J lost 3, with 12 bases in between. The CDR3 loop spans 16 amino acids. In DNA, the CDR3 is TGCGCCAGCAGCCAAGATGACGGGCAGATCTACAATGAGCAGTTCTTC. Encoded protein: CASSQDDGQIYNEQFF.

The chain carries TRBV20-1 and TRBJ2-7; D remains unclear. CDR3 size: 13 residues. Trimming pared 1 base from V and 3 bases from J, leaving 10 bases between. The V gene's germline CDR1 is DFQATT and CDR2 SNEGSKA (reference sequence). CDR3 sequence reads: CSARVRNSYEQYF. The CDR3 nucleotides read TGCAGTGCTAGAGTCAGGAATAGCTACGAGCAGTACTTC.

V gene TRBV6-5 combines with J gene TRBJ1-2, with D hard to call. The CDR3 contains 13 residues. Germline CDR1 MNHEY, CDR2 SVGAGI. With 6 bases removed from V and 1 base from J, the gap between germline ends came to 9 bases. The CDR3 DNA follows: TGTGCCAGCAGAGCCACCCGTAACTATGGCTACACCTTC. This translates into CASRATRNYGYTF.